These 25 T cell receptor beta chains were sequenced from one sample in a study of T cells in women clearing cervical HPV infection. TCRdb's table, derived via immunoSEQ multiplex PCR, lists solely in-frame clones and lacks some. The specimen's table records about 34,000 clones. The sequenced material came from blood buffy coat. These receptors all stem from a woman between 18 and 75 years old with a cervical HPV16 infection that either progressed to CIN3+ or cleared (not recorded which).

Note on this clone: From the germline J gene comes the end of the CDR3, since the read stops 3 residues before it. The chain recombines TRBV7-3 with TRBJ1-6; D possibly corresponds to TRBD1 (5 bases). Trimming left V 5 bases short and J 5 bases short, with 13 bases between. Germline V gives CDR1 SGHTA, CDR2 FQGTGA. CDR3 length: 15 amino acids. The chain's CDR3 is CASSPAGKDNSPLHF. CDR3 DNA (partial): TGTGCCAGCAGCCCGGCAGGGAAGGATAATTCACCC.

To note about this clone: From the germline J gene comes the end of the CDR3, since the read stops 3 residues before it. The chain couples TRBV18 to TRBJ1-2, with TRBD1 identical over 9 bases. The CDR3 contains 19 residues. Germline CDR1 and CDR2: KGHSH and LQKENI. Trimming took 0 bases from V and 6 from J; bases not matched to a gene: 17. The CDR3 here is CASSPPIGQGRRGRDGYTF. CDR3 DNA, as far as it was read: TGTGCCAGCTCACCACCGATTGGACAGGGGCGGCGGGGTAGGGATGGC.

To note about this clone: The observed sequence ends 3 residues before the CDR3 terminus, with the missing tail filled in from the germline J gene. J is TRBJ2-7 and V is TRBV5-1; weak D call: TRBD1 (6 bases). V was clipped by 4 bases and J by 4 bases, with 12 bases between them. Germline V lookup: CDR1 SGHRS, CDR2 YFSETQ. The CDR3 runs 13 residues. The sequenced part of the CDR3 DNA is TGCGCCAGCAGCATCCAGCAGGGGTACGAG. Translation: CASSIQQGYE. The whole CDR3 protein is CASSIQQGYEQYF.

Comments on this clone: One junction end does not reproduce the germline sequence, and a read error may be involved. The CDR3 sequence: CSARGVAVRSDTQYF. Partial CDR3 DNA: TGCAGTGCGAGAGGGGTAGCGGTGCGTTCAGATACG. J is TRBJ2-3 and V is TRBV20-1; a possible D gene is TRBD2 (6 bases). The read ends 3 residues early relative to the CDR3; the germline J gene fills the gap. Germline-derived CDR1 and CDR2 are DFQATT and SNEGSKA (reference sequence). The CDR3 loop spans 15 amino acids.

In the case of this clone: Read data end 3 residues before the CDR3 end; the end is taken from the germline J gene. The chain recombines TRBV7-3 with TRBJ2-1; 11 bases align to TRBD2. Germline V gives CDR1 SGHTA, CDR2 FQGTGA. V was pared by 3 bases and J by 9 bases, with 7 bases of the junction left unmatched. The CDR3 runs to 15 residues. CDR3 loop: CASSFISGTSGEQFF. CDR3 DNA (partial): TGTGCCAGCAGCTTTATTTCCGGGACTAGCGGTGAG.

On this clone itself: The DNA ends 3 residues before the CDR3 does, and the rest of the CDR3 is filled in from the germline J gene. The rearrangement links TRBV6-1 to TRBJ2-3; a weak D match, TRBD1 (5 bases). This CDR3 spans 14 amino acids. Germline V lookup: CDR1 MNHNS, CDR2 SASEGT. The CDR3 here is CASSEWRPQETQYF. CDR3 DNA, as far as it was read: TGTGCCAGCAGTGAATGGAGACCACAGGAGACG.

Regarding this clone: Sequencing ends 3 residues short of the CDR3 end; the germline J gene provides the rest. The chain recombines TRBV7-3 with TRBJ2-1; D is possibly TRBD2 (7 bases). Germline V gives CDR1 SGHTA, CDR2 FQGTGA. CDR3 length: 18 amino acids. The V and J ends lost 5 bases and 5 bases respectively, with 25 bases between them. The part of the CDR3 DNA that was read is TGTGCCAGCAGCCCCCGACAGGTAGGGGCGGGAGTTCACAATGAG. Translating it yields CASSPRQVGAGVHNE. The complete CDR3 sequence is CASSPRQVGAGVHNEQFF.

Concerning this clone: The read is 3 residues too short to cover the CDR3 end, so that end is filled in from the germline J gene. The V call is TRBV18, the J call TRBJ1-2; D is uncertain. V lost 7 bases and J lost 4, with 16 bases in between. The CDR3 length is 14 residues. Germline loops: CDR1 KGHSH, CDR2 LQKENI. The CDR3 here is CASFVPSYPYGYTF. The sequenced CDR3 bases are TGTGCCAGCTTTGTTCCCTCCTACCCCTATGGC.

The CDR3 loop is CASIGWGGDYEQYF. CDR3 bases read: TGTGCCAGCATCGGCTGGGGCGGGGATTACGAG. The chain joins TRBV7-3 to TRBJ2-7; D is possibly TRBD2 (6 bases). The read falls 3 residues short of the CDR3 end, and the missing part is taken from the germline J gene. The CDR3 loop spans 14 amino acids. CDR1 is SGHTA and CDR2 is FQGTGA in the germline V gene. V was cut by 7 bases and J by 4 bases, with 17 bases left in between.

A note on this clone: Sequence at one end of the junction differs from germline and may be a read error. The CDR3 end falls 3 residues outside the read, so it is completed with the germline J gene. The sample has other DNA sequences that encode this CDR3 too. The gene calls are TRBV7-9 and TRBJ1-3; the D gene is possibly TRBD1 (5 bases). This CDR3 contains 12 residues. CDR1 and CDR2 from the germline V gene are SEHNR and FQNEAQ (reference sequence). The sequenced CDR3 bases are TGTGCCAGCACTAGGGGCGAAAACACT. Translating it yields CASTRGENT. The CDR3 in its entirety is CASTRGENTIYF.

About this clone itself: Sequencing ends 3 residues short of the CDR3 end; the germline J gene provides the rest. The V gene is TRBV20-1, the J gene TRBJ1-5; D ambiguous. Trimming cost V 6 bases and J 4 bases, with 13 bases left between them. The germline V gene has CDR1 DFQATT and CDR2 SNEGSKA (reference sequence). CDR3 length equals 13 residues. CDR3 sequence reads: CSAHNSLNQPQHF. The covered CDR3 bases are TGCAGTGCCCATAACAGTCTTAATCAGCCC.

In regard to this clone: The read terminates 3 residues before the CDR3 end, so the remaining end is supplied by the germline J gene. V gene TRBV7-3 combines with J gene TRBJ1-1; 7 bases are shared with TRBD1. After removal of 5 bases from V and 3 bases from J, the junction contained 3 bases not matched to a gene. The CDR3 covers 13 residues. Germline lookup yields CDR1 SGHTA and CDR2 FQGTGA. CDR3 bases read: TGTGCCAGCAGCATACAGGGGTACACTGAA. Protein: CASSIQGYTE. The CDR3, in full, reads CASSIQGYTEAFF.

Note on this clone: Coverage ceases 3 residues before the CDR3 finishes, and the germline J gene fills in the end. The chain joins TRBV10-3 to TRBJ2-7; no definite D call. V gave up 4 bases and J gave up 2 bases, with 9 bases separating them. The CDR3 has 13 amino acids. Germline CDR1 and CDR2: ENHRY and SYGVKD. The DNA read from the CDR3 is TGTGCCATCAGTGTTGACTTGACCTACGAG. It translates to CAISVDLTYE. Given in full, the CDR3 is CAISVDLTYEQYF.

Points on this clone: The read halts 3 residues ahead of the CDR3 end, with the missing end drawn from the germline J gene. The chain carries TRBV24-1 and TRBJ2-7, with a tentative D call TRBD1 (5 bases). Germline assignment: CDR1 KGHDR and CDR2 SFDVKD. Trimming pared 6 bases from V and 4 bases from J, leaving 9 bases between. The CDR3 has 12 residues. The DNA read from the CDR3 is TGTGCCACCAGTCCAGACAGTTACGAG. Residues: CATSPDSYE. The full CDR3 is CATSPDSYEQYF.

Notes on this clone: Sequencing ends 3 residues short of the CDR3 end; the germline J gene provides the rest. The rearrangement uses TRBV7-2 and TRBJ2-3; TRBD2 is a possible D gene (6 bases). In germline, CDR1 is SGHTA, CDR2 FQGNSA. Deletions cut 4 bases from V and 2 bases from J, with 10 bases between. This CDR3 comprises 14 residues. CDR3 region: CASSWRGPTDTQYF. The sequenced CDR3 bases are TGTGCCAGCAGCTGGAGGGGCCCCACAGATACG. The full variable domain, its missing parts supplied by reference TRBV7-2 and TRBJ2-3, is GAGVSQSPSNKVTEKGKDVELRCDPISGHTALYWYRQSLGQGLEFLIYFQGNSAPDKSGLPSDRFSAERTGGSVSTLTIQRTQQEDSAVYLCASSWRGPTDTQYFGPGTRLTVL.

A note on this clone: The observed sequence ends 3 residues before the CDR3 terminus, with the missing tail filled in from the germline J gene. The chain has TRBV5-1 and TRBJ1-3; the match to TRBD1 covers 7 bases. There are 17 residues in the CDR3. CDR1 is SGHRS, CDR2 YFSETQ, per germline. V lost 4 bases, J lost 2 bases, and 12 bases stayed unmatched. CDR3 sequence: CASSRGASGTAGNTIYF. The CDR3 DNA, read in part, is TGCGCCAGCAGCCGAGGTGCCTCCGGGACAGCTGGAAACACC.

With regard to this clone: An end of the junction does not agree with germline; a read error may underlie this. The read terminates 3 residues ahead of where the CDR3 ends, so the germline J gene completes it. Other nucleotide sequences from this sample produce the same CDR3. This chain joins TRBV7-9 and TRBJ1-3; the D gene is possibly TRBD1 (5 bases). This CDR3 contains 11 residues. The germline gives CDR1 SEHNR, CDR2 FQNEAQ (reference sequence). The sequenced CDR3 bases are TGTGCCGCTTCCCGTCCGGACACT. Amino acid sequence: CAASRPDT. The complete CDR3 reads CAASRPDTIYF.

Turning to this clone: The read falls 3 residues short of the CDR3 end, and the missing part is taken from the germline J gene. The gene calls are TRBV19 and TRBJ1-5; D not certain. V lost 5 bases to trimming and J lost 4 bases, with 6 bases between them. Per germline, CDR1 LNHDA and CDR2 SQIVND (reference sequence). The CDR3 spans 12 residues. CDR3 amino acids: CASSAVNQPQHF. The CDR3 DNA, read in part, is TGTGCCAGTAGTGCAGTTAATCAGCCC. The full variable domain, its missing parts supplied by reference TRBV19 and TRBJ1-5, is DGGITQSPKYLFRKEGQNVTLSCEQNLNHDAMYWYRQDPGQGLRLIYYSQIVNDFQKGDIAEGYSVSREKKESFPLTVTSAQKNPTAFYLCASSAVNQPQHFGDGTRLSIL.

For this clone: The CDR3 end is not reached by the read, which stops 3 residues before it; the germline J gene fills it in. The chain links TRBV20-1 to TRBJ1-2; D might be TRBD1 (5 bases). The CDR3 contains 14 residues. Germline assignment: CDR1 DFQATT and CDR2 SNEGSKA (reference sequence). V was pared by 6 bases and J by 4 bases, with 18 bases between. CDR3 bases read: TGCAGTGCCAGGCAGGGAGGGAGAGGCTATGGC. It is translated as CSARQGGRGYG. The full-length CDR3 reads as CSARQGGRGYGYTF.

As for this clone: Sequencing ends 3 residues short of the CDR3 end; the germline J gene provides the rest. This rearrangement joins TRBV19 to TRBJ2-3; 8 bases are a match to TRBD1. The germline gives CDR1 LNHDA, CDR2 SQIVND (reference sequence). The CDR3 covers 16 residues. With 2 bases clipped from V and 2 bases from J, the junction kept 6 bases outside the gene matches. This chain's CDR3 is CASSISTGGDTDTQYF. Partial CDR3 DNA: TGTGCCAGTAGTATATCTACAGGGGGAGACACAGATACG.

Points on this clone: The read stops 3 residues short of the end of the CDR3; the missing end is completed from the germline J gene. This chain links TRBV7-3 with TRBJ2-5, with D perhaps TRBD2 (7 bases). The CDR3 is 14 amino acids. Germline V gene data show CDR1 as SGHTA and CDR2 as FQGTGA. The V gene lost 3 bases and the J gene lost 5 bases, with 13 bases spanning the gap. The covered CDR3 bases are TGTGCCAGCAGCTTGGCGGGGGCTTTTGAGACC. Protein sequence: CASSLAGAFET. The whole CDR3 is CASSLAGAFETQYF.

Notes on this clone: The CDR3 end falls 3 residues outside the read, so it is completed with the germline J gene. The chain employs TRBV2 and TRBJ1-5, with 8 bases lining up with TRBD1. The V gene end was trimmed by 8 bases and the J gene end by 0 bases; junction bases not matched to a gene: 3. The CDR3 extends over 14 amino acids. From germline, CDR1 is SNHLY and CDR2 FYNNEI. The CDR3 reads CASSGQVSNQPQHF. Partial CDR3 DNA: TGTGCCAGCTCGGGACAGGTTAGCAATCAGCCC.

A remark on this clone: The read terminates 3 residues before the CDR3 end, so the remaining end is supplied by the germline J gene. The rearrangement links TRBV20-1 to TRBJ1-3; D is uncertain. Deletions cut 7 bases from V and 0 bases from J, with 10 bases between. CDR3 length: 13 amino acids. Germline V gene sequence: CDR1 DFQATT, CDR2 SNEGSKA (reference sequence). CDR3 DNA, as far as it was read: TGCAGTGAGGGCAACCCCTCTGGAAACACC. This codes for CSEGNPSGNT. The entire CDR3 reads CSEGNPSGNTIYF.

To note about this clone: Read data end 3 residues before the CDR3 end; the end is taken from the germline J gene. V and J are TRBV18 and TRBJ2-2; a possible D gene is TRBD1 (6 bases). The CDR3 has 16 amino acids. The V gene's germline CDR1 is KGHSH and CDR2 LQKENI. Trimming left V 1 base short and J 4 bases short, with 13 bases between. CDR3 bases read: TGTGCCAGCTCACCACAAACAGGGTCGAGCACCGGGGAG. Its protein product is CASSPQTGSSTGE. The CDR3 as a whole reads CASSPQTGSSTGELFF.

A note on this clone: Sequencing ends 3 residues short of the CDR3 end; the germline J gene provides the rest. The J gene is TRBJ1-1, the V gene TRBV6-1, with D possibly matching TRBD1 (6 bases). CDR3 length: 14 amino acids. Trimming removed 1 base at V and 5 bases at J, with 11 bases between. Germline V CDR1 and CDR2: MNHNS, SASEGT. The covered CDR3 bases are TGTGCCAGCAGTGAAGAGGGGCAGGGGACTGAA. Protein: CASSEEGQGTE. The CDR3 reads in full as CASSEEGQGTEAFF.